This TCR beta chain was recovered during a study of blood T cell repertoires in COVID-19. The table came from immunoSEQ multiplex PCR; TCRdb's copy has only in-frame clones and leaves some out. This repertoire shows 160,000 or so clones, over 70% found once; its top ten account for about 6%. V shed 1 base and J 4 bases; nucleotides not matched to a gene: 7. CDR1 and CDR2 from the germline V gene are SGHTA and FQGNSA. The CDR3 spans 16 residues. Sequenced sample: PBMCs or T cells enriched from blood (not recorded which). The V and J genes are TRBV7-2 and TRBJ2-7; 10 bases are shared with TRBD2. This sequence originates from a woman between 40 and 50 years old with acute COVID-19. In nucleotides, the CDR3 is TGTGCCAGCAGCTTAGTAAGGGCTAGCGGGAGTTACGAGCAGTACTTC. Translation: CASSLVRASGSYEQYF.